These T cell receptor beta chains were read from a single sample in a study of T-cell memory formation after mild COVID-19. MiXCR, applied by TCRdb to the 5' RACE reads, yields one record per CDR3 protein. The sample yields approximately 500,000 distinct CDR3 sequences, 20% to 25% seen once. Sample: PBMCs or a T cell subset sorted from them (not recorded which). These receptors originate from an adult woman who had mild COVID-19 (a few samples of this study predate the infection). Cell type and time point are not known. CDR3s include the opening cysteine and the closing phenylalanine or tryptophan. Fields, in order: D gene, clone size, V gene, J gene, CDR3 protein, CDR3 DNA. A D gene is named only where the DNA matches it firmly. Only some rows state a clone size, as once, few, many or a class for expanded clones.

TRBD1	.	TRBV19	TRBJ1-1	CASSKWRGRRDTEAFF	TGTGCCAGTAGTAAATGGAGGGGGCGGAGGGACACTGAAGCTTTCTTT
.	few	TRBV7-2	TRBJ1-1	CASSLEGGEAFF	TGTGCCAGCAGCTTAGAGGGCGGTGAAGCTTTCTTT
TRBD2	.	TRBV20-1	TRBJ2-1	CSARSGTSSYNEQFF	TGCAGTGCCCGATCCGGGACTAGCTCCTACAATGAGCAGTTCTTC
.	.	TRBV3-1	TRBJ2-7	CASNPGPTSYEQYF	TGTGCCAGCAACCCGGGACCAACTTCCTACGAGCAGTACTTC
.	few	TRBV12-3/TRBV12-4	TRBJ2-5	CASSRSPRKETQYF	TGTGCCAGCAGCCGAAGCCCCCGTAAAGAGACCCAGTACTTC
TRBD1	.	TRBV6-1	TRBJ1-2	CASRDGTGMYGYTF	TGTGCCAGCAGAGACGGGACAGGGATGTATGGCTACACCTTC
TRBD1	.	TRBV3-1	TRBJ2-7	CASTGTAYEQYF	TGTGCCAGCACCGGGACAGCCTACGAGCAGTACTTC
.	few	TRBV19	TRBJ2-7	CASSIAASFRNEQYF	TGTGCCAGTAGTATCGCGGCTAGTTTTAGGAACGAGCAGTACTTC
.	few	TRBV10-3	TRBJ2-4	CAISGTEKNIQYF	TGTGCCATCAGTGGGACAGAGAAAAACATTCAGTACTTC
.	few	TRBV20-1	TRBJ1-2	CSAEGGNTNYGYTF	TGCAGTGCTGAGGGCGGAAATACTAACTATGGCTACACCTTC
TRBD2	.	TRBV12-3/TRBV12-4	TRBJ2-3	CASSFRAGGPGDTQYF	TGTGCCAGCAGTTTTCGAGCGGGGGGGCCGGGAGATACGCAGTATTTT
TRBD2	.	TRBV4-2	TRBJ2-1	CASSRASGGVYNEQFF	TGTGCCAGCAGCCGGGCTAGCGGGGGGGTTTACAATGAGCAGTTCTTC
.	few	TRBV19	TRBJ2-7	CASSSVSYEQYF	TGTGCCAGTAGTTCGGTCTCCTACGAGCAGTACTTC
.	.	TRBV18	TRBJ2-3	CASSPPLGRGVDTQYF	TGTGCCAGCTCACCACCACTGGGACGGGGAGTGGATACGCAGTATTTT
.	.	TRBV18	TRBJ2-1	CASSPPNSLSYNEQFF	TGTGCCAGCTCACCACCGAACAGCTTATCCTACAATGAGCAGTTCTTC
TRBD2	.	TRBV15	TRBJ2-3	CATSRERIAGSTDTQYF	TGTGCCACCAGCAGAGAGAGGATAGCGGGGAGCACAGATACGCAGTATTTT
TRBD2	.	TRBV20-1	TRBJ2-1	CSVLAGGPGEQFF	TGCAGCGTACTAGCGGGAGGGCCTGGTGAGCAGTTCTTC
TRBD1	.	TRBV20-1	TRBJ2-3	CSAKRATGGGPDTQYF	TGCAGTGCTAAGAGAGCGACAGGGGGAGGTCCAGATACGCAGTATTTT
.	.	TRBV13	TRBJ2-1	CASSPRQINEQFF	TGTGCCAGCAGCCCCCGACAGATCAATGAGCAGTTCTTC
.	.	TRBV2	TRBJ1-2	CASSERVKGYTF	TGTGCCAGCAGTGAGAGGGTAAAGGGCTACACCTTC
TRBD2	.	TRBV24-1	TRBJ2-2	CATSVGGRATGELFF	TGTGCCACCAGTGTTGGCGGGAGGGCCACCGGGGAGCTGTTTTTT
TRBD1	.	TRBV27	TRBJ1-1	CASSSPPGQGPTAFF	TGTGCCAGCAGTTCCCCGCCGGGACAGGGGCCGACGGCTTTCTTT
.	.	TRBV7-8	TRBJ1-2	CASSPLEGELYGYTF	TGTGCCAGCAGCCCGCTTGAGGGAGAACTGTATGGCTACACCTTC
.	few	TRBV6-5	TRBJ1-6	CASSYGGGLYNSPLHF	TGTGCCAGCAGTTACGGCGGGGGACTTTATAATTCACCCCTCCACTTT
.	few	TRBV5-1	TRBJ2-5	CASSLIREETQYF	TGCGCCAGCAGCTTGATCAGGGAAGAGACCCAGTACTTC
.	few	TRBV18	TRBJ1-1	CASSPPGGRNTEAFF	TGTGCCAGCTCACCACCAGGGGGGCGGAACACTGAAGCTTTCTTT
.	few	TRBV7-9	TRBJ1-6	CASSLVGQVSPLHF	TGTGCCAGCAGCTTAGTTGGCCAGGTCTCACCCCTCCACTTT
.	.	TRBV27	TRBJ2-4	CASSQEGVLAKNIQYF	TGTGCCAGCAGCCAAGAGGGGGTCCTAGCCAAAAACATTCAGTACTTC
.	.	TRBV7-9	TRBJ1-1	CASSPVRGPYTEAFF	TGTGCCAGCAGCCCGGTCCGGGGGCCGTACACTGAAGCTTTCTTT
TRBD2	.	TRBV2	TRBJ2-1	CASNLGGLDEQFF	TGTGCCAGCAACCTCGGGGGGTTGGATGAGCAGTTCTTC
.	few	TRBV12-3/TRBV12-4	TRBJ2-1	CASRVQGRYNEQFF	TGTGCCAGCAGAGTACAGGGCCGCTACAATGAGCAGTTCTTC
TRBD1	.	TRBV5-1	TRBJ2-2	CASSLYLTGGENTGELFF	TGCGCCAGCAGCTTGTATTTGACAGGGGGGGAAAACACCGGGGAGCTGTTTTTT
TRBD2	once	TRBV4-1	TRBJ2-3	CASSQTRFSGENTDTQYF	TGCGCCAGCAGCCAAACTAGATTTAGCGGGGAAAACACAGATACGCAGTATTTT
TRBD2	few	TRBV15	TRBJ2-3	CATSRSGGVTDTQYF	TGTGCCACCAGCAGGTCGGGAGGCGTCACAGATACGCAGTATTTT
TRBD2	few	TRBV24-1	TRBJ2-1	CATSDFTSGDEQFF	TGTGCCACCAGTGATTTCACCAGCGGGGACGAGCAGTTCTTC
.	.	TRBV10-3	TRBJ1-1	CAISEDGRFEAFF	TGTGCCATCAGTGAGGACGGCCGGTTTGAAGCTTTCTTT
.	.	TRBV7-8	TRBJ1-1	CASSLSGGPEAFF	TGTGCCAGCAGCTTAAGCGGGGGACCTGAAGCTTTCTTT
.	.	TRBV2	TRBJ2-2	CASSLGLHTGELFF	TGTGCCAGCAGTCTGGGGCTGCACACCGGGGAGCTGTTTTTT